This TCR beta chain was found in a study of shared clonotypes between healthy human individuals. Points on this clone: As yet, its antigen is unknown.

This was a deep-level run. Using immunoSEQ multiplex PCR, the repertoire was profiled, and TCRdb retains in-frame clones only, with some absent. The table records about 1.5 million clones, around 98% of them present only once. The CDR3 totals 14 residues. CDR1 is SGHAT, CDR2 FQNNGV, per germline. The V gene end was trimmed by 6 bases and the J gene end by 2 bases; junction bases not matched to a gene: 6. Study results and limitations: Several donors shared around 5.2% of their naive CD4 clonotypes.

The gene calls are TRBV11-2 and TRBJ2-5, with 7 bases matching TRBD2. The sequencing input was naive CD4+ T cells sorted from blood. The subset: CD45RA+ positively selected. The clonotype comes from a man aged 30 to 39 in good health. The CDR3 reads CASRRVAGQETQYF. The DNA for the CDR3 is TGTGCCAGCAGACGAGTAGCGGGTCAAGAGACCCAGTACTTC. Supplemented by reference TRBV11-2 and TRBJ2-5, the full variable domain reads EAGVAQSPRYKIIEKRQSVAFWCNPISGHATLYWYQQILGQGPKLLIQFQNNGVVDDSQLPKDRFSAERLKGVDSTLKIQPAKLEDSAVYLCASRRVAGQETQYFGPGTRLLVL.